Shown below are 13 T cell receptor beta chains from a single sample sequenced in a study of type 1 regulatory T cells. TCRdb used MiXCR to reprocess the reads, holding one entry per CDR3 protein. Here the sample spans about 15,000 distinct CDR3 sequences, approximately 14% being singletons. The antigens of these receptors remain unknown. The sample comprised cultured T cells, either the whole culture or a sorted T cell fraction (not recorded which). The receptors derive from a human donor in good health.

As regards this clonotype: Since a much larger clone is just one base distant, this may be a read error. V and J are TRBV28 and TRBJ2-1, with D uncertain. The end of the DNA aligns better with TRBJ2-7, so the J call may be wrong. Germline values: CDR1 MDHEN, CDR2 SYDVKM. The length of the CDR3 is 14 residues. CDR3 residues: CASSPTAPPYEQYF. CDR3 in DNA: TGTGCCAGCAGTCCAACAGCCCCCCCCTACGAGCAGTACTTC.

This clonotype was picked up many times. The gene calls are TRBV12-3 or TRBV12-4 and TRBJ1-3, with D hard to call. The V end was cut by 6 bases, the J end by 4 bases, with 7 bases between. The CDR3 extends over 12 amino acids. For the CDR3, the DNA is TGTGCCAGCAGGCCGAACGGAAACACCATATATTTT. Amino acid sequence: CASRPNGNTIYF.

This clonotype appeared many times. The chain carries TRBV5-1 and TRBJ2-7; 10 bases align to TRBD1. CDR1 and CDR2 from the germline V gene are SGHRS and YFSETQ. This CDR3 region has 15 residues. V lost 4 bases, J lost 2 bases, and 6 bases stayed unmatched. The CDR3, as DNA: TGCGCCAGCAGCCCGGGACAGGGGCCCGCCTACGAGCAGTACTTC. Protein product: CASSPGQGPAYEQYF.

CDR3 sequence (DNA): TGTGCCAGCAGTTTTCAGGTCAGCACAGATACGCAGTATTTT. This sequence encodes CASSFQVSTDTQYF. The genes are TRBV7-2 and TRBJ2-3; no firm D call. Trimming cost V 6 bases and J 0 bases, with 10 bases left between them. Looked up from germline, CDR1 is SGHTA and CDR2 is FQGNSA. The CDR3 totals 14 residues.

There are many counts of this clonotype. The chain links TRBV20-1 to TRBJ1-1, with D unresolved. V was cut by 8 bases and J by 3 bases, with 13 bases left in between. The CDR3 covers 12 residues. The germline V gene has CDR1 DFQATT and CDR2 SNEGSKA (reference sequence). CDR3 in DNA: TGCAGTCCGCGGTCTTCCGACACTGAAGCTTTCTTT. It translates to CSPRSSDTEAFF.

The table lists this clonotype with a few counts. The chain recombines TRBV5-4 with TRBJ2-2; TRBD1 agrees at 10 bases. The germline CDR1 and CDR2 sequences are SGHNT and YYREEE (reference sequence). The CDR3 extends over 15 amino acids. V was pared by 5 bases and J by 6 bases, with 7 bases of the junction left unmatched. For the CDR3, the DNA is TGTGCCAGCAGGTACGGGACAGGGGCATCCGGGGAGCTGTTTTTT. Translating it yields CASRYGTGASGELFF.

This clonotype was seen more than once but under ten times. V is TRBV5-1 and J is TRBJ1-6; TRBD1 is a possible D gene (6 bases). The germline V gene has CDR1 SGHRS and CDR2 YFSETQ. Trimming took 4 bases from V and 15 from J, leaving 17 bases between them. The CDR3 extends over 13 amino acids. The CDR3 DNA reads as TGCGCCAGCAGCGGACCGGGACATTTGATCCTCCACTTT. Translation gives CASSGPGHLILHF.

At least ten counts were recorded for this clonotype. The V gene is TRBV7-2, the J gene TRBJ2-5; 12 bases map to TRBD2. V gave up 6 bases and J gave up 5 bases; unmatched junction bases: 13. The germline CDR1 and CDR2 sequences are SGHTA and FQGNSA. The CDR3 extends over 17 amino acids. The CDR3, as DNA: TGTGCCAGCAGTCGTACTAGCGGGAGGCCCTGGAGGGAGACCCAGTACTTC. This encodes CASSRTSGRPWRETQYF. Drawing the rest from reference TRBV7-2 and TRBJ2-5, the complete variable domain is GAGVSQSPSNKVTEKGKDVELRCDPISGHTALYWYRQSLGQGLEFLIYFQGNSAPDKSGLPSDRFSAERTGGSVSTLTIQRTQQEDSAVYLCASSRTSGRPWRETQYFGPGTRLLVL.

The sample holds many counts of this clonotype. This sequence joins TRBV12-3 or TRBV12-4 and TRBJ2-2; 7 bases are shared with TRBD1. This CDR3 has 14 amino acids. V lost 6 bases, J lost 2 bases, and 3 bases stayed unmatched. CDR3 protein: CASSWDSNTGELFF. CDR3 bases: TGTGCCAGCAGCTGGGACAGTAACACCGGGGAGCTGTTTTTT.

This clonotype was seen many times. The V call is TRBV7-2, the J call TRBJ1-4; 8 positions match TRBD1. CDR3 length: 14 residues. Trimming took 3 bases from V and 7 from J; bases not matched to a gene: 4. The V gene's germline CDR1 is SGHTA and CDR2 FQGNSA. CDR3 sequence (DNA): TGTGCCAGCAGCTTGAGCAGGGGGCGTGAAAAACTGTTTTTT. This encodes CASSLSRGREKLFF.

This clonotype has ten or more counts. The chain combines TRBV7-8 with TRBJ2-2; D uncertain. The CDR3 spans 16 residues. Germline V lookup: CDR1 SGHVS, CDR2 FQNEAQ. The V gene lost 5 bases and the J gene lost 0 bases, with 13 bases spanning the gap. The CDR3 reads CASSLRVATNTGELFF. The CDR3 DNA follows: TGTGCCAGCAGCCTAAGGGTAGCAACGAACACCGGGGAGCTGTTTTTT.

This clonotype was counted at least ten times. The chain has TRBV3-1 and TRBJ1-6; no definite D call. CDR1 is LGHDT and CDR2 is YNNKEL in the germline V gene (reference sequence). The CDR3 has 16 residues. V gave up 1 base and J gave up 1 base, with 8 bases separating them. The CDR3 DNA sequence: TGTGCCAGCAGCCAAGTCCGCGTTTCCTATAATTCACCCCTCCACTTT. Its translation is CASSQVRVSYNSPLHF.

This clonotype was picked up many times. The rearrangement uses TRBV18 and TRBJ2-7; a possible D gene is TRBD2 (7 bases). In germline, CDR1 is KGHSH, CDR2 LQKENI. There are 14 residues in the CDR3. V gave up 3 bases and J gave up 1 base, with 10 bases separating them. CDR3 DNA: TGTGCCAGCTCACCCGCGGGGGCTTCCTACGAGCAGTACTTC. It codes for CASSPAGASYEQYF.